This T cell receptor (beta chain) was observed in a study of blood T cell repertoires in COVID-19. In the study overall: From the United States, Italy and Spain came samples of acute and convalescent COVID-19.

Per the original methods: From reference gene primer amplification, estimates of nucleated cell counts were derived. TCRdb keeps only in-frame clones here, not all; method: immunoSEQ multiplex PCR. D and trimming were read from the DNA, whereas the V and J calls and clone size are those reported in that table. The data hold more than 60,000 clones, with 70% to 85% observed a single time. Germline lookup yields CDR1 MDHEN and CDR2 SYDVKM. The ends lost 5 bases at V and 8 bases at J; junction bases unmatched: 11. The CDR3 length is 14 residues. Material: peripheral blood. The sequence was collected from a human donor in a cohort sampled during active COVID-19. The chain is built from TRBV28 and TRBJ1-2; 7 nucleotides match TRBD1. The DNA of the CDR3 is TGTGCCAGCAGTATACGACAGGGTAGGCGAGGCTACACCTTC. Translation gives CASSIRQGRRGYTF.